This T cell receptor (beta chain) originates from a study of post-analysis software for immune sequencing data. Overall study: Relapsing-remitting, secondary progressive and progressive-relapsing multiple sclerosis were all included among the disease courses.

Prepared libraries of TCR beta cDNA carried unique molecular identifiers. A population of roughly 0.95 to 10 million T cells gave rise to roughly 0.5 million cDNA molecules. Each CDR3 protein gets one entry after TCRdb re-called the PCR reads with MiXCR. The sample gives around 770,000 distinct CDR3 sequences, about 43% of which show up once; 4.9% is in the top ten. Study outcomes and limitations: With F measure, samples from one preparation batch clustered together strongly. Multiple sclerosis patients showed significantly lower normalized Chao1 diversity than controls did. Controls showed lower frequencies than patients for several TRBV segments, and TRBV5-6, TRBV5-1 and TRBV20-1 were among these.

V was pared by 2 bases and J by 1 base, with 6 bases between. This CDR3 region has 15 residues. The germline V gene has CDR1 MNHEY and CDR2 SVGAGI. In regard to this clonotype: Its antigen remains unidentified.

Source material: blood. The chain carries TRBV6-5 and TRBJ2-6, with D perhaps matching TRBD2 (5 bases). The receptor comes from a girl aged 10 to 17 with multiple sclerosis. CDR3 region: CASSYEGSGANVLTF. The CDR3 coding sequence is TGTGCCAGCAGTTACGAGGGTTCTGGGGCCAACGTCCTGACTTTC.